The 29 T cell receptor beta chains given below trace back to one sample, sequenced in a study of cytomegalovirus exposure and HLA in healthy donors. PCR primers comprised 60 Vbeta and 13 Jbeta primers. TCRdb's copy holds only in-frame clones and misses some; the assay was immunoSEQ multiplex PCR. The sample has roughly 130,000 clones; 80% are singletons. Sequenced sample: PBMCs. All receptors derive from a man aged 30 to 39 in good health and CMV-seronegative.

V and J are TRBV30 and TRBJ2-7; 13 positions agree with TRBD2. Trimming cost V 1 base and J 3 bases; bases outside gene matches: 6. CDR3 size: 16 residues. Germline-derived CDR1 and CDR2 are GTSNPN and SVGIG (reference sequence). This CDR3 reads CAWSGTSGRIGYEQYF. The CDR3 coding sequence is TGTGCCTGGAGTGGGACTAGCGGGAGAATCGGCTACGAGCAGTACTTC. The whole variable domain, filled in from reference TRBV30 and TRBJ2-7, reads SQTIHQWPATLVQPVGSPLSLECTVEGTSNPNLYWYRQAAGRGLQLLFYSVGIGQISSEVPQNLSASRPQDRQFILSSKKLLLSDSGFYLCAWSGTSGRIGYEQYFGPGTRLTVT.

J is TRBJ2-7 and V is TRBV19, with 10 bases lining up with TRBD1. CDR1 and CDR2 (germline): LNHDA, SQIVND (reference sequence). The trim removed 5 bases at V and 6 bases at J, leaving 4 bases unmatched. The CDR3 is made up of 13 amino acids. The CDR3 reads CASSPWDRGEQYF. The CDR3 nucleotides are TGTGCCAGTAGTCCATGGGACAGGGGCGAGCAGTACTTC.

This clone has only a few counts. CDR3 nucleotides: TGTGCCAGCAGCACCCGGGGGGGCGGGGTTAAGCAGTTCTTC. Translation: CASSTRGGGVKQFF. This chain links TRBV7-2 with TRBJ2-1, with 8 bases matching TRBD2. The J segment lost 11 bases and the V segment lost 5 bases, leaving 11 bases of the junction unmatched. This CDR3 region has 14 residues. From germline, CDR1 is SGHTA and CDR2 FQGNSA.

This clone was seen a handful of times. V and J are TRBV18 and TRBJ1-1; possibly TRBD1 for D (6 bases). The V end was cut by 1 base, the J end by 5 bases, with 8 bases between. CDR3 size: 13 residues. Germline loops: CDR1 KGHSH, CDR2 LQKENI. The CDR3 sequence is CASSPQGDTEAFF. CDR3 bases: TGTGCCAGCTCACCACAGGGGGATACTGAAGCTTTCTTT.

This clone occurred once. V and J are TRBV27 and TRBJ1-6; TRBD1 matches at 7 bases. This CDR3 region has 14 residues. V dropped 10 bases and J dropped 6; count of bases not matched to a gene: 9. Germline CDR1 reads MNHEY; CDR2 reads SMNVEV (reference sequence). CDR3 protein: CATRGGPVNSPLHF. DNA for the CDR3: TGTGCCACCAGGGGGGGGCCGGTTAATTCACCCCTCCACTTT.

The J gene is TRBJ2-7, the V gene TRBV19, with 7 bases lining up with TRBD2. This CDR3 contains 16 residues. The trim removed 11 bases at V and 0 bases at J, leaving 16 bases unmatched. Germline V gives CDR1 LNHDA, CDR2 SQIVND (reference sequence). CDR3 loop: CALGSELAPFSYEQYF. CDR3 DNA sequence: TGTGCCCTAGGTTCGGAACTAGCGCCATTCTCCTACGAGCAGTACTTC.

This clone showed up just once. The chain links TRBV10-2 to TRBJ1-5, with a tentative D call TRBD1 (5 bases). Germline loops: CDR1 WSHSY, CDR2 SAAADI. The CDR3 totals 11 residues. V was clipped by 10 bases and J by 3 bases, with 7 bases between them. This CDR3 reads CATGDNQPQHF. Here the CDR3 DNA reads TGCGCCACGGGGGACAATCAGCCCCAGCATTTT.

The V and J genes are TRBV6-6 and TRBJ1-2, with D unresolved. The V gene's germline CDR1 is MNHNY and CDR2 SVGAGI (reference sequence). CDR3 length equals 14 residues. V lost 0 bases and J 2 bases, leaving 7 bases between the germline ends. This CDR3 reads CASSYSGGNYGYTF. The CDR3 bases are TGTGCCAGCAGTTACTCGGGCGGGAACTATGGCTACACCTTC.

The chain combines TRBV7-9 with TRBJ1-3; 9 nucleotides line up with TRBD1. The ends lost 10 bases at V and 4 bases at J; junction bases unmatched: 5. Germline V gene data show CDR1 as SEHNR and CDR2 as FQNEAQ (reference sequence). The CDR3 runs to 13 residues. The CDR3 nucleotides are TGTGCCACCCGGACAGGGGAAGGAAACACCATATATTTT. Translating it yields CATRTGEGNTIYF.

Only one count was recorded for this clone. The V call is TRBV5-1, the J call TRBJ2-6, with TRBD1 matching 10 bases. CDR3 size: 16 residues. Germline values: CDR1 SGHRS, CDR2 YFSETQ. The V segment lost 7 bases and the J segment 0 bases; nucleotides outside the gene matches: 4. In nucleotides, the CDR3 is TGCGCCAGCGGGACAGGGGTGGGCTCTGGGGCCAACGTCCTGACTTTC. Translation: CASGTGVGSGANVLTF.

CDR3: CASSLAGGSDTQYF. In DNA form, the CDR3 reads TGTGCCAGCAGCCTGGCGGGAGGGTCAGATACGCAGTATTTT. V gene TRBV7-2 combines with J gene TRBJ2-3; 9 bases line up with TRBD2. The CDR3 spans 14 residues. J gave up 4 bases and V 5 bases, and 4 bases lay outside the gene matches. CDR1 is SGHTA, CDR2 FQGNSA, per germline.

This clone was detected only a few times. The chain is built from TRBV5-4 and TRBJ1-1; 7 positions match TRBD1. Germline CDR1 is SGHNT and CDR2 is YYREEE (reference sequence). V gave up 0 bases and J gave up 8 bases; unmatched junction bases: 4. CDR3 length: 13 residues. Here the CDR3 DNA reads TGTGCCAGCAGCTTGGGCCGGGACAGAGAAGCTTTCTTT. Amino acid sequence: CASSLGRDREAFF. Variable domain in full (rest from reference TRBV5-4 and TRBJ1-1): ETGVTQSPTHLIKTRGQQVTLRCSSQSGHNTVSWYQQALGQGPQFIFQYYREEENGRGNFPPRFSGLQFPNYSSELNVNALELDDSALYLCASSLGRDREAFFGQGTRLTVV.

This chain joins TRBV5-8 and TRBJ2-3; D unclear. Trimming stripped 4 bases from V and 0 bases from J, with 12 bases between. In germline, CDR1 is SGHTS, CDR2 YDEGEE. CDR3 length: 15 residues. This chain's CDR3 is CASSPRSISTDTQYF. CDR3 coding DNA: TGTGCCAGCAGCCCAAGGAGCATTAGCACAGATACGCAGTATTTT.

This clone was counted between two and nine times. The chain carries TRBV15 and TRBJ1-1; D is unclear. This CDR3 has 14 amino acids. Trimming removed 1 base from V and 1 base from J, with 7 bases in between. The V gene's germline CDR1 is LNHNV and CDR2 YYDKDF (reference sequence). The CDR3 DNA is TGTGCCACCAGCAGAGGTGCAGGGAACACTGAAGCTTTCTTT. It translates to CATSRGAGNTEAFF.

The gene calls are TRBV28 and TRBJ2-7, with D hard to call. CDR1 is MDHEN, CDR2 SYDVKM, per germline. Between the trimmed V and J ends, which lost 4 bases and 4 bases, there was a span of 8 bases. The CDR3 is 12 amino acids. The CDR3 coding sequence is TGTGCCAGCAGTTCCCGACATTACGAGCAGTACTTC. This sequence encodes CASSSRHYEQYF. The full variable domain, completed using reference TRBV28 and TRBJ2-7, is DVKVTQSSRYLVKRTGEKVFLECVQDMDHENMFWYRQDPGLGLRLIYFSYDVKMKEKGDIPEGYSVSREKKERFSLILESASTNQTSMYLCASSSRHYEQYFGPGTRLTVT.

The rearrangement joins TRBV9 to TRBJ1-1; weak D call: TRBD1 (5 bases). The length of the CDR3 is 13 residues. Trimming removed 2 bases at V and 4 bases at J, with 9 bases between. Germline lookup yields CDR1 SGDLS and CDR2 YYNGEE. CDR3 in DNA: TGTGCCAGCAGCGTTGGGGGGAGCACTGAAGCTTTCTTT. The encoded protein is CASSVGGSTEAFF.

The chain couples TRBV5-8 to TRBJ2-1; D not certain. V was pared by 6 bases and J by 5 bases, with 12 bases between. This CDR3 contains 13 residues. CDR1 and CDR2 (germline): SGHTS, YDEGEE. CDR3 sequence: CASKVSLHNEQFF. The CDR3 region has the DNA TGTGCCAGCAAGGTTAGCTTACACAATGAGCAGTTCTTC.

V gene TRBV28 combines with J gene TRBJ1-2; D not resolved. V shed 5 bases and J shed 7 bases, with 11 bases lying between them. The germline V gene encodes CDR1 MDHEN and CDR2 SYDVKM. The CDR3 loop spans 12 amino acids. CDR3 bases: TGTGCCAGCAGTATCCCGTTGTCTGGCTACACCTTC. Protein: CASSIPLSGYTF.

The gene calls are TRBV9 and TRBJ2-3; 9 bases are a match to TRBD2. V was clipped by 0 bases and J by 2 bases; unmatched bases: 7. The germline gives CDR1 SGDLS, CDR2 YYNGEE. The CDR3 totals 17 residues. CDR3 sequence reads: CASSVAYSGGTTDTQYF. DNA of the CDR3: TGTGCCAGCAGCGTAGCGTATAGCGGGGGTACCACAGATACGCAGTATTTT.

The chain recombines TRBV6-1 with TRBJ1-6, with TRBD1 matching 9 bases. The CDR3 covers 14 residues. J gave up 7 bases and V 5 bases, and 3 bases lay outside the gene matches. In germline, CDR1 is MNHNS, CDR2 SASEGT. CDR3 amino acids: CASSLQGANSPLHF. In nucleotides, the CDR3 is TGTGCCAGCAGTTTACAGGGGGCAAATTCACCCCTCCACTTT.

This clone was observed a few times. The rearrangement links TRBV30 to TRBJ2-6; tentative D call: TRBD1 (6 bases). Germline loops: CDR1 GTSNPN, CDR2 SVGIG (reference sequence). The length of the CDR3 is 15 residues. Trimming left V 4 bases short and J 4 bases short, with 14 bases between. The CDR3, as DNA: TGTGCCTGGATTCCGAGGGGGAGCGGGGCCAACGTCCTGACTTTC. Its translation: CAWIPRGSGANVLTF.

This chain links TRBV28 with TRBJ1-1, with D perhaps matching TRBD1 (5 bases). CDR3 length equals 9 residues. Trimming cost V 10 bases and J 10 bases, with 10 bases left between them. Germline CDR1 is MDHEN and CDR2 is SYDVKM. The CDR3 loop reads CANRSAAFF. CDR3 DNA sequence: TGTGCCAACAGGAGTGCAGCTTTCTTT.

V and J are TRBV28 and TRBJ2-1; D is ambiguous. The V gene lost 3 bases and the J gene lost 8 bases, with 17 bases spanning the gap. The germline CDR1 and CDR2 sequences are MDHEN and SYDVKM. This CDR3 has 15 residues. CDR3 in amino acids: CASSFSPLSFDEQFF. The CDR3 DNA is TGTGCCAGCAGTTTTTCGCCCTTGAGCTTCGATGAGCAGTTCTTC.

The chain uses TRBV6-5 and TRBJ1-6; D is unresolved. V was trimmed by 2 bases and J by 6 bases, leaving 14 bases between them. Looked up from germline, CDR1 is MNHEY and CDR2 is SVGAGI. The CDR3 spans 16 residues. This CDR3 reads CASSYAGAVANSPLHF. CDR3 DNA: TGTGCCAGCAGTTACGCCGGTGCGGTCGCTAATTCACCCCTCCACTTT.

The sample holds a few counts of this clone. The chain uses TRBV7-2 and TRBJ1-5; the D is unclear. The V gene's germline CDR1 is SGHTA and CDR2 FQGNSA. The CDR3 contains 13 residues. V was pared by 4 bases and J by 3 bases, with 7 bases between. CDR3 coding DNA: TGTGCCAGCAGCTCGAGGGCCAATCAGCCCCAGCATTTT. It encodes CASSSRANQPQHF.

There are a few counts of this clone. The chain links TRBV30 to TRBJ2-2, with D possibly matching TRBD1 (6 bases). CDR1 and CDR2 (germline): GTSNPN, SVGIG (reference sequence). This CDR3 spans 14 amino acids. Trimming left V 1 base short and J 7 bases short, with 13 bases between. CDR3 residues: CAWSGWTEYGELFF. Written as DNA, the CDR3 is TGTGCCTGGAGTGGTTGGACAGAATACGGGGAGCTGTTTTTT. Drawing the rest from reference TRBV30 and TRBJ2-2, the complete variable domain is SQTIHQWPATLVQPVGSPLSLECTVEGTSNPNLYWYRQAAGRGLQLLFYSVGIGQISSEVPQNLSASRPQDRQFILSSKKLLLSDSGFYLCAWSGWTEYGELFFGEGSRLTVL.

The chain joins TRBV28 to TRBJ2-7, with TRBD2 as a possible D gene (7 bases). Trimming cost V 4 bases and J 7 bases, with 20 bases left between them. Germline lookup yields CDR1 MDHEN and CDR2 SYDVKM. The CDR3 covers 15 residues. The CDR3 reads CASSSQGRAPGEQYF. The CDR3 nucleotides are TGTGCCAGCAGTTCCCAGGGGAGGGCACCGGGAGAGCAGTACTTC.

This chain uses TRBV28 with TRBJ1-6; D remains unclear. The CDR3 runs 17 residues. V was clipped by 5 bases and J by 2 bases, with 16 bases between them. In germline, CDR1 is MDHEN, CDR2 SYDVKM. CDR3 residues: CASSAPPGGPYNSPLHF. CDR3 coding DNA: TGTGCCAGCAGTGCCCCCCCCGGTGGTCCCTATAATTCACCCCTCCACTTT.

The J gene is TRBJ1-4, the V gene TRBV5-4, with 9 nucleotides matching TRBD1. Germline V CDR1 and CDR2: SGHNT, YYREEE (reference sequence). The trim removed 4 bases at V and 7 bases at J, leaving 11 bases unmatched. CDR3 length: 16 residues. In DNA, the CDR3 is TGTGCCAGCAGCCCTAGGACAGGGGAGGGAAGTGAAAAACTGTTTTTT. It is translated as CASSPRTGEGSEKLFF.